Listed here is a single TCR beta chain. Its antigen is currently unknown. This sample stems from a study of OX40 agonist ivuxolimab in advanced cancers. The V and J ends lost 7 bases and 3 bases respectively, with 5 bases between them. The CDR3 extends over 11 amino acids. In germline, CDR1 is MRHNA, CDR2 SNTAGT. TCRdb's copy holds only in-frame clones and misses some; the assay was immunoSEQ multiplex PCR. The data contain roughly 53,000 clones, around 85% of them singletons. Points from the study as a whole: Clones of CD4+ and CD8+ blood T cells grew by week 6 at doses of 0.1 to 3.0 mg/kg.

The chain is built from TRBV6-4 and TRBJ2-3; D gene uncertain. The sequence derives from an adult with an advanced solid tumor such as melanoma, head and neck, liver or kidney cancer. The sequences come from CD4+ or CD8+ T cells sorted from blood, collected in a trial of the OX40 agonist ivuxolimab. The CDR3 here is CASTGTDTQYF. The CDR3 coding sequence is TGTGCCAGCACCGGAACAGATACGCAGTATTTT.